This TCR beta chain was observed in a study of blood T cell repertoires in COVID-19. The CDR3 extends over 16 amino acids. Per germline, CDR1 SGHRS and CDR2 YFSETQ. The V segment lost 3 bases and the J segment 2 bases; nucleotides outside the gene matches: 6. Clones were sequenced by immunoSEQ multiplex PCR, and TCRdb holds only the in-frame ones, with some missing. Of under 80,000 clones in the sample, 85% to 90% were seen once. The rearrangement links TRBV5-1 to TRBJ2-5; the match to TRBD2 covers 11 bases. The source is a woman older than 75 with active COVID-19. Material for sequencing was peripheral blood. The CDR3 sequence is CASSSSGRPRQETQYF. In nucleotides, the CDR3 is TGCGCCAGCAGCTCTAGCGGGAGGCCGAGGCAAGAGACCCAGTACTTC.